Below, 30 T cell receptor beta chains from the same sample are listed, as sequenced in a study of blood T cell repertoires in COVID-19. Data came from immunoSEQ multiplex PCR; TCRdb stores just in-frame clones and leaves some out. The sample includes around 170,000 clones, 74% seen only once; the top ten take 3%. Sequencing used peripheral blood. The source is a woman older than 75 with acute or convalescent COVID-19.

The rearrangement links TRBV28 to TRBJ1-1; 7 nucleotides agree with TRBD1. The CDR3 contains 15 residues. Germline CDR1 is MDHEN and CDR2 is SYDVKM. J was trimmed by 0 bases and V by 3 bases; bases with no gene match: 4. The CDR3 loop is CASSFHDRVNTEAFF. CDR3 nucleotides: TGTGCCAGCAGTTTTCATGACAGGGTGAACACTGAAGCTTTCTTT. The whole variable domain, filled in from reference TRBV28 and TRBJ1-1, reads DVKVTQSSRYLVKRTGEKVFLECVQDMDHENMFWYRQDPGLGLRLIYFSYDVKMKEKGDIPEGYSVSREKKERFSLILESASTNQTSMYLCASSFHDRVNTEAFFGQGTRLTVV.

This clone was recorded once. The V and J genes are TRBV2 and TRBJ2-1; TRBD1 aligns across 8 bases. After removal of 5 bases from V and 7 bases from J, the junction contained 16 bases not matched to a gene. Germline CDR1 SNHLY, CDR2 FYNNEI. CDR3 length: 17 amino acids. CDR3 residues: CASSNPTDRAIWNEQFF. The CDR3 bases are TGTGCCAGCAGTAATCCGACGGACAGGGCGATATGGAATGAGCAGTTCTTC.

V and J are TRBV2 and TRBJ2-3, with D perhaps matching TRBD2 (6 bases). Germline V gene sequence: CDR1 SNHLY, CDR2 FYNNEI. Trimming pared 8 bases from V and 5 bases from J, leaving 23 bases between. This CDR3 is 16 amino acids long. The CDR3 region has the DNA TGTGCCAGCGGACCTAATGGGGGGTCCCCCGGAGATACGCAGTATTTT. Translated: CASGPNGGSPGDTQYF.

The chain recombines TRBV5-1 with TRBJ2-7; D gene unclear. Between the trimmed V and J ends, which lost 7 bases and 2 bases, there was a span of 7 bases. CDR1 and CDR2 (germline): SGHRS, YFSETQ. The CDR3 is 11 amino acids. The CDR3 is CASGTTYEQYF. CDR3 nucleotide sequence: TGCGCCAGCGGTACTACCTACGAGCAGTACTTC.

The chain is built from TRBV24-1 and TRBJ1-5, with 9 nucleotides matching TRBD1. Germline V gene data show CDR1 as KGHDR and CDR2 as SFDVKD. V lost 10 bases, J lost 6 bases, and 6 bases stayed unmatched. This CDR3 has 13 residues. The CDR3 DNA is TGTGCCACTACAGGGGGCGTCGGTCAGCCCCAGCATTTT. This codes for CATTGGVGQPQHF.

The chain has TRBV9 and TRBJ1-2, with 11 positions matching TRBD1. Losses at the gene ends were 3 bases for V and 4 bases for J; bases not matched to a gene: 5. This CDR3 has 15 amino acids. Germline assignment: CDR1 SGDLS and CDR2 YYNGEE. The CDR3 protein is CASSAPGQGVYGYTF. In DNA, the CDR3 is TGTGCCAGCAGCGCCCCGGGACAGGGGGTCTATGGCTACACCTTC.

The rearrangement joins TRBV5-1 to TRBJ1-4; tentatively, D is TRBD1 (6 bases). V lost 4 bases, J lost 5 bases, and 18 bases lay in between. Germline lookup yields CDR1 SGHRS and CDR2 YFSETQ. This CDR3 region has 16 residues. The DNA for the CDR3 is TGCGCCAGCAGCACAACAACGGGACACTTAAATGAAAAACTGTTTTTT. Its translation is CASSTTTGHLNEKLFF. Based on the CDR3 plus reference TRBV5-1 and TRBJ1-4, the full variable domain is KAGVTQTPRYLIKTRGQQVTLSCSPISGHRSVSWYQQTPGQGLQFLFEYFSETQRNKGNFPGRFSGRQFSNSRSEMNVSTLELGDSALYLCASSTTTGHLNEKLFFGSGTQLSVL.

V and J are TRBV5-6 and TRBJ1-2; D might be TRBD1 (5 bases). The germline V gene has CDR1 SGHDT and CDR2 YYEEEE. Trimming shortened V by 6 bases and J by 1 base, and 13 bases separated the two germline ends. The CDR3 extends over 14 amino acids. Here the CDR3 reads CASTLAQGNYGYTF. For the CDR3, the DNA is TGTGCCAGCACCTTAGCCCAGGGTAACTATGGCTACACCTTC.

This clone was seen a few times. The gene calls are TRBV7-6 and TRBJ2-3, with 7 positions matching TRBD2. The CDR3 length is 14 residues. The ends lost 3 bases at V and 5 bases at J; junction bases unmatched: 5. Germline-derived CDR1 and CDR2 are SGHVS and FNYEAQ. CDR3 in DNA: TGTGCCAGCAGCTTGTTTTCTAGCGGAGATACGCAGTATTTT. As protein: CASSLFSSGDTQYF.

The chain uses TRBV6-2 or TRBV6-3 and TRBJ2-7; possible D gene TRBD2, 6 bases. With 4 bases removed from V and 4 bases from J, the gap between germline ends came to 29 bases. The germline V gene encodes CDR1 MNHEY and CDR2 SVGEGT. CDR3 length equals 19 residues. The chain's CDR3 is CASSSLPSGRRASFYEQYF. CDR3 coding DNA: TGTGCCAGCAGTTCTCTTCCCTCCGGCCGGAGGGCCAGTTTTTACGAGCAGTACTTC.

The rearrangement links TRBV7-9 to TRBJ2-5; D is undetermined. CDR1 is SEHNR and CDR2 is FQNEAQ in the germline V gene (reference sequence). Trimming removed 5 bases at V and 5 bases at J, with 15 bases between. This CDR3 has 14 amino acids. CDR3 DNA sequence: TGTGCCAGCAGCACAAACAACCCATTTGAGACCCAGTACTTC. It is translated as CASSTNNPFETQYF.

In DNA form, the CDR3 reads TGTGCCAGCAGCCAAGAGATTGGACTTACCTACAATGAGCAGTTCTTC. Its translation: CASSQEIGLTYNEQFF. This chain connects TRBV3-1 (or the pseudogene TRBV3-2) to TRBJ2-1, with a possible D match to TRBD2 (5 bases). Germline loops: CDR1 LGHDT, CDR2 YNNKEL (reference sequence). The V end lost 0 bases, the J end lost 2 bases, and 11 bases lay between the germline ends. CDR3 length equals 16 residues.

The rearrangement links TRBV5-4 to TRBJ2-1; D ambiguous. The CDR3 loop spans 16 amino acids. Germline V gene data show CDR1 as SGHNT and CDR2 as YYREEE (reference sequence). V was clipped by 0 bases and J by 0 bases, with 10 bases between them. The CDR3 is CASSLDVTGSYNEQFF. CDR3 DNA: TGTGCCAGCAGCTTGGATGTGACGGGCTCCTACAATGAGCAGTTCTTC. The variable domain in full, completed from reference TRBV5-4 and TRBJ2-1, reads ETGVTQSPTHLIKTRGQQVTLRCSSQSGHNTVSWYQQALGQGPQFIFQYYREEENGRGNFPPRFSGLQFPNYSSELNVNALELDDSALYLCASSLDVTGSYNEQFFGPGTRLTVL.

The chain is built from TRBV9 and TRBJ2-5, with 8 bases aligning to TRBD1. Germline V CDR1 and CDR2: SGDLS, YYNGEE. The CDR3 loop spans 16 amino acids. Trimming took 0 bases from V and 1 from J; bases not matched to a gene: 5. The CDR3 protein is CASSVVGTGPQETQYF. For the CDR3, the DNA is TGTGCCAGCAGCGTAGTCGGGACAGGCCCCCAAGAGACCCAGTACTTC. The full variable domain, in which reference TRBV9 and TRBJ2-5 provide the parts outside the CDR3, is DSGVTQTPKHLITATGQRVTLRCSPRSGDLSVYWYQQSLDQGLQFLIQYYNGEERAKGNILERFSAQQFPDLHSELNLSSLELGDSALYFCASSVVGTGPQETQYFGPGTRLLVL.

The DNA of the CDR3 is TGCGCCAGCAGATCGGACAGCGGGATCTCCTACGAGCAGTACTTC. Translation gives CASRSDSGISYEQYF. This sequence joins TRBV5-1 and TRBJ2-7, with D perhaps matching TRBD2 (7 bases). CDR1 is SGHRS and CDR2 is YFSETQ in the germline V gene. The CDR3 is 15 amino acids. V was pared by 5 bases and J by 0 bases, with 15 bases between. The entire variable domain, with the rest obtained from reference TRBV5-1 and TRBJ2-7, is as follows: KAGVTQTPRYLIKTRGQQVTLSCSPISGHRSVSWYQQTPGQGLQFLFEYFSETQRNKGNFPGRFSGRQFSNSRSEMNVSTLELGDSALYLCASRSDSGISYEQYFGPGTRLTVT.

The chain uses TRBV6-2 or TRBV6-3 and TRBJ2-3; 10 nucleotides align to TRBD2. V lost 5 bases, J lost 0 bases, and 11 bases stayed unmatched. The V gene's germline CDR1 is MNHEY and CDR2 SVGEGT. The CDR3 covers 18 residues. The CDR3 loop is CASSQPGLASPSTDTQYF. In DNA form, the CDR3 reads TGTGCCAGCAGTCAACCGGGACTAGCGTCTCCTAGCACAGATACGCAGTATTTT.

This chain joins TRBV2 and TRBJ1-5; the D gene is possibly TRBD1 (5 bases). V was trimmed by 0 bases and J by 6 bases, leaving 9 bases between them. CDR3 size: 14 residues. CDR1 is SNHLY, CDR2 FYNNEI, per germline. The CDR3 nucleotides are TGTGCCAGCAGTGAAGCCTGGGGGGTTCAGCCCCAGCATTTT. Amino acids: CASSEAWGVQPQHF.

The chain combines TRBV5-4 with TRBJ2-7, with 8 bases lining up with TRBD2. The CDR3 consists of 15 residues. V was clipped by 0 bases and J by 2 bases; unmatched bases: 4. CDR1 SGHNT and CDR2 YYREEE come from the germline V gene (reference sequence). CDR3 in amino acids: CASSLAGGGPYEQYF. The CDR3 DNA is TGTGCCAGCAGCTTGGCCGGCGGGGGGCCCTACGAGCAGTACTTC. Together with reference TRBV5-4 and TRBJ2-7, the CDR3 gives the full variable domain: ETGVTQSPTHLIKTRGQQVTLRCSSQSGHNTVSWYQQALGQGPQFIFQYYREEENGRGNFPPRFSGLQFPNYSSELNVNALELDDSALYLCASSLAGGGPYEQYFGPGTRLTVT.

The chain recombines TRBV28 with TRBJ1-5, with D maybe TRBD1 (5 bases). The germline V and J ends were trimmed by 8 bases and 1 base, with 21 bases remaining between them. The V gene's germline CDR1 is MDHEN and CDR2 SYDVKM. The CDR3 runs 17 residues. In DNA, the CDR3 is TGTGCCAGCGGGGAAGGGGCCCTCTTAGGGAGCAATCAGCCCCAGCATTTT. It is translated as CASGEGALLGSNQPQHF.

V is TRBV7-2 and J is TRBJ1-2; D not resolved. The CDR3 covers 15 residues. V gave up 2 bases and J gave up 4 bases, with 14 bases separating them. Germline CDR1 is SGHTA and CDR2 is FQGNSA. The CDR3 nucleotides are TGTGCCAGCAGCTTAAGTCAGATAGACTTCTATGGCTACACCTTC. It yields the protein CASSLSQIDFYGYTF.

The V and J genes are TRBV20-1 and TRBJ2-7; 8 bases map to TRBD1. This CDR3 has 13 residues. In germline, CDR1 is DFQATT, CDR2 SNEGSKA (reference sequence). The V and J ends lost 3 bases and 6 bases, in that order; junction bases with no gene match: 7. CDR3 bases: TGCAGTGCTAGTCGGACAGGGTCGGGCGAGCAGTACTTC. It encodes CSASRTGSGEQYF.

The chain joins TRBV18 to TRBJ2-3; 10 nucleotides line up with TRBD2. Germline CDR1 KGHSH, CDR2 LQKENI. CDR3 size: 15 residues. The J segment lost 4 bases and the V segment lost 2 bases, leaving 3 bases of the junction unmatched. CDR3 coding DNA: TGTGCCAGCTCACCAGGACTAGCGGATGCAGATACGCAGTATTTT. It codes for CASSPGLADADTQYF.

This clone was observed a few times. This sequence joins TRBV13 and TRBJ2-7, with 10 bases matching TRBD1. Germline V CDR1 and CDR2: PRHDT, FYEKMQ (reference sequence). With V trimmed by 5 bases and J by 6 bases, 7 bases remained unmatched. This CDR3 is 14 amino acids long. The CDR3 region is CASSPRDRGSEQYF. CDR3 DNA: TGTGCCAGCAGCCCAAGGGACAGGGGAAGCGAGCAGTACTTC.

This clone was seen a single time. This chain uses TRBV6-2 or TRBV6-3 with TRBJ2-2; D unclear. The CDR3 loop spans 14 amino acids. Germline-derived CDR1 and CDR2 are MNHEY and SVGEGT. Trimming pared 6 bases from V and 7 bases from J, leaving 15 bases between. Here the CDR3 DNA reads TGTGCCAGCAGCTTATCCGGGTTCGGCGGGGAGCTGTTTTTT. This sequence encodes CASSLSGFGGELFF.

V and J are TRBV5-1 and TRBJ2-1; possible D gene TRBD1, 5 bases. CDR3 length equals 16 residues. Trimming removed 1 base at V and 6 bases at J, with 17 bases between. CDR1 is SGHRS, CDR2 YFSETQ, per germline. CDR3 amino acids: CASSLWATQGGNEQFF. Here the CDR3 DNA reads TGCGCCAGCAGCTTGTGGGCCACCCAGGGCGGCAATGAGCAGTTCTTC.

The chain joins TRBV20-1 to TRBJ2-7, with TRBD2 matching over 9 bases. In germline, CDR1 is DFQATT, CDR2 SNEGSKA (reference sequence). J gave up 0 bases and V 3 bases, and 6 bases lay outside the gene matches. This CDR3 comprises 15 residues. CDR3: CSASDDSGSSYEQYF. DNA for the CDR3: TGCAGTGCTAGTGACGATAGCGGGAGCTCCTACGAGCAGTACTTC.

The sample holds a few counts of this clone. This sequence joins TRBV6-5 and TRBJ1-2; tentative D call: TRBD1 (6 bases). Trimming removed 8 bases at V and 8 bases at J, with 21 bases between. This CDR3 is built from 14 residues. The germline V gene has CDR1 MNHEY and CDR2 SVGAGI. The CDR3, as DNA: TGTGCCAGCCAACCAGATGCAGGGGCGAGGGGCTACACCTTC. Its translation is CASQPDAGARGYTF.

CDR3 residues: CASSKGLAGQLGYNEQFF. For the CDR3, the DNA is TGTGCCAGTAGTAAGGGACTAGCGGGTCAACTTGGCTACAATGAGCAGTTCTTC. The chain uses TRBV19 and TRBJ2-1; 12 nucleotides line up with TRBD2. Trimming removed 4 bases from V and 3 bases from J; junction bases left unmatched: 10. There are 18 residues in the CDR3. The germline V gene encodes CDR1 LNHDA and CDR2 SQIVND (reference sequence).

The chain recombines TRBV2 with TRBJ1-3, with D tentatively TRBD1 (6 bases). The CDR3 spans 16 residues. Trimming stripped 1 base from V and 2 bases from J, with 12 bases between. Looked up from germline, CDR1 is SNHLY and CDR2 is FYNNEI. CDR3: CASSEVTGGTGNTIYF. DNA of the CDR3: TGTGCCAGCAGTGAAGTCACGGGGGGCACTGGAAACACCATATATTTT.

CDR3 in DNA: TGTGCCGCTGACAGGAGCTCCTATAATTCACCCCTCCACTTT. Translating it yields CAADRSSYNSPLHF. The chain couples TRBV30 to TRBJ1-6; D may be TRBD1 (6 bases). The CDR3 runs 14 residues. CDR1 GTSNPN and CDR2 SVGIG come from the germline V gene (reference sequence). Between the trimmed V and J ends, which lost 8 bases and 0 bases, there was a span of 11 bases.